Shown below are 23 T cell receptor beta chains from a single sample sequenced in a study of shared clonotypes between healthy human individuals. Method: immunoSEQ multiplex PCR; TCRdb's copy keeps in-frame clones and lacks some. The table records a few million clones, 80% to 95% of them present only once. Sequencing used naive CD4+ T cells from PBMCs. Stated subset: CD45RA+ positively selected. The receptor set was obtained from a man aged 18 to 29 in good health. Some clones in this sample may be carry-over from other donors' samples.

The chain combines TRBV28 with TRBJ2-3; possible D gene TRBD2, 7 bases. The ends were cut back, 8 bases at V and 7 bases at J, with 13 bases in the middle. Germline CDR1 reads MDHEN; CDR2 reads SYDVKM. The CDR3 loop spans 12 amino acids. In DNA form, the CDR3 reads TGTGCCAGCGGGGGGGGCCTAAATACGCAGTATTTT. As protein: CASGGGLNTQYF.

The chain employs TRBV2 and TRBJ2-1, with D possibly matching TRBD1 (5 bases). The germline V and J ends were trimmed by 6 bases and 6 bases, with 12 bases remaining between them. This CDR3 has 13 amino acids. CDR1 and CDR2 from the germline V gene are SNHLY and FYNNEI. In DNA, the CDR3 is TGTGCCAGCAGAGCGACAGAGAGCAATGAGCAGTTCTTC. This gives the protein CASRATESNEQFF.

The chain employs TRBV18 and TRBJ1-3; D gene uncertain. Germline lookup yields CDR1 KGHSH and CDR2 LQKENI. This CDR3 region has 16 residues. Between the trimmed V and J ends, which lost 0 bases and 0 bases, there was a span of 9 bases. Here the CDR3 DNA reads TGTGCCAGCTCACCACCGCAGGTTCCCTCTGGAAACACCATATATTTT. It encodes CASSPPQVPSGNTIYF.

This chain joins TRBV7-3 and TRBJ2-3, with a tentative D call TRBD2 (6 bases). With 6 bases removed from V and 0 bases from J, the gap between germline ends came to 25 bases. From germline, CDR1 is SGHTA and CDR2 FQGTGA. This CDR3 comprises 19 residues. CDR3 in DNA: TGTGCCAGCAGTACGTTTGGGGAGCGGGTTGTTCCTAGCACAGATACGCAGTATTTT. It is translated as CASSTFGERVVPSTDTQYF.

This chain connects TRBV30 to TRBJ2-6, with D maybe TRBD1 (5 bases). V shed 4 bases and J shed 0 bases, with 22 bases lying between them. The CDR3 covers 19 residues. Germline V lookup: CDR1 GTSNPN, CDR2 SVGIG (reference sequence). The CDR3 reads CAWKGNRGRASSGANVLTF. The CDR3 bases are TGTGCCTGGAAGGGGAATAGGGGCAGGGCCAGCTCTGGGGCCAACGTCCTGACTTTC.

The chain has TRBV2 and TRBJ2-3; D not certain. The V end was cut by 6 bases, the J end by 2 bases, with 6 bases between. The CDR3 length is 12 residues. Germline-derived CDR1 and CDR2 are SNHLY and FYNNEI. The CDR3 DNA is TGTGCCAGCAGGCGTAACACAGATACGCAGTATTTT. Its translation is CASRRNTDTQYF. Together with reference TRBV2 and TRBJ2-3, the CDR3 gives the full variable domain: EPEVTQTPSHQVTQMGQEVILRCVPISNHLYFYWYRQILGQKVEFLVSFYNNEISEKSEIFDDQFSVERPDGSNFTLKIRSTKLEDSAMYFCASRRNTDTQYFGPGTRLTVL.

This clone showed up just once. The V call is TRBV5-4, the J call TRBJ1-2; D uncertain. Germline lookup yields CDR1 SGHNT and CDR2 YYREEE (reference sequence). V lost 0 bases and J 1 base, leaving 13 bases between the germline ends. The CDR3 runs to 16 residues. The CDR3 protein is CASSLVRPQRNYGYTF. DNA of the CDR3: TGTGCCAGCAGCTTGGTACGGCCACAACGTAACTATGGCTACACCTTC. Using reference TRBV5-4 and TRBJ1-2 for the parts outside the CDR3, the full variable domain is ETGVTQSPTHLIKTRGQQVTLRCSSQSGHNTVSWYQQALGQGPQFIFQYYREEENGRGNFPPRFSGLQFPNYSSELNVNALELDDSALYLCASSLVRPQRNYGYTFGSGTRLTVV.

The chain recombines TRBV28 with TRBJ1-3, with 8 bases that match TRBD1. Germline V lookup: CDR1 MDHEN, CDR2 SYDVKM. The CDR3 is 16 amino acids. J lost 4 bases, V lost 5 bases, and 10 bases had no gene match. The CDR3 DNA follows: TGTGCCAGCAGTCCATCTTCCAGGGGGCTAGGAAACACCATATATTTT. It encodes CASSPSSRGLGNTIYF.

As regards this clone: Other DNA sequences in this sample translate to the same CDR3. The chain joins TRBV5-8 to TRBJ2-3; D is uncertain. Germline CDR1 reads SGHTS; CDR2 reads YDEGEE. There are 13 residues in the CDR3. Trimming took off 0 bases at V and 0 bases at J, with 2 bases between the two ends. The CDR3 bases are TGTGCCAGCAGCTTGGGTAGCACAGATACGCAGTATTTT. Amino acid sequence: CASSLGSTDTQYF.

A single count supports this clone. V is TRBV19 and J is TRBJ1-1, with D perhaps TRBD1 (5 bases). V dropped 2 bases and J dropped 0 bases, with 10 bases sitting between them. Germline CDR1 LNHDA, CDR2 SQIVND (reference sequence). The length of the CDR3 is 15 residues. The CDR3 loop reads CASSIWRRVNTEAFF. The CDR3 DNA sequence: TGTGCCAGTAGTATATGGCGCAGGGTGAACACTGAAGCTTTCTTT.

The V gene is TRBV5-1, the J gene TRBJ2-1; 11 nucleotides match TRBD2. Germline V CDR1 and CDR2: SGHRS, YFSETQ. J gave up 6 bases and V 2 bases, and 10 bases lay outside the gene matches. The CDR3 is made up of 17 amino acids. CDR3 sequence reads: CASSFIMTSGNFNEQFF. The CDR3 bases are TGCGCCAGCAGCTTTATTATGACTAGCGGGAACTTCAATGAGCAGTTCTTC.

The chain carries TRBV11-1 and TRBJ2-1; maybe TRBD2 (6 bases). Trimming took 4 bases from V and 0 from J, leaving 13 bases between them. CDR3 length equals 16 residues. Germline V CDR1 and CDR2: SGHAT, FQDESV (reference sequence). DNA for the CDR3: TGTGCCAGCAGCTATCGACTAGGGAGCTCCTACAATGAGCAGTTCTTC. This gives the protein CASSYRLGSSYNEQFF. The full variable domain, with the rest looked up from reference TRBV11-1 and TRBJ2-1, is EAEVAQSPRYKITEKSQAVAFWCDPISGHATLYWYRQILGQGPELLVQFQDESVVDDSQLPKDRFSAERLKGVDSTLKIQPAELGDSAMYLCASSYRLGSSYNEQFFGPGTRLTVL.

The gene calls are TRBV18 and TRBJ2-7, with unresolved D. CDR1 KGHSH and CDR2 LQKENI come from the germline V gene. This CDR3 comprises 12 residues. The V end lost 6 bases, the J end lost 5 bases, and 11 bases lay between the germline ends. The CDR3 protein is CASSWGTDEQYF. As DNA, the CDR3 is TGTGCCAGCTCCTGGGGAACCGACGAGCAGTACTTC.

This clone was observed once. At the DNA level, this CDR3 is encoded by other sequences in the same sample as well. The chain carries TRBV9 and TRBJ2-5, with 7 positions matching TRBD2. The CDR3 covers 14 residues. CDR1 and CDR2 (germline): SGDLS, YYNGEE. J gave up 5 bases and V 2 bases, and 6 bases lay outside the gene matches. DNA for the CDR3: TGTGCCAGCAGCGTGGCCGGGGGGTTGGAGACCCAGTACTTC. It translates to CASSVAGGLETQYF.

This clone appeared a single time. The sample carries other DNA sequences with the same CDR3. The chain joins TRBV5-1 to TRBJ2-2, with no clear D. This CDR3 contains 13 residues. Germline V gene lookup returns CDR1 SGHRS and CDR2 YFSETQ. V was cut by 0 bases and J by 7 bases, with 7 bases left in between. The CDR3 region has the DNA TGCGCCAGCAGCTTGGAATCTAGCGGGGAGCTGTTTTTT. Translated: CASSLESSGELFF.

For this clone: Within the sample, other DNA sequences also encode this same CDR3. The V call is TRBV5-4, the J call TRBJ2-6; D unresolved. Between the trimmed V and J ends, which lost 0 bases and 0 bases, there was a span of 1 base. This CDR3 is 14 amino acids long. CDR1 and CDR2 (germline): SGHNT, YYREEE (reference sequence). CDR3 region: CASSLDSGANVLTF. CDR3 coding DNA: TGTGCCAGCAGCTTGGACTCTGGGGCCAACGTCCTGACTTTC.

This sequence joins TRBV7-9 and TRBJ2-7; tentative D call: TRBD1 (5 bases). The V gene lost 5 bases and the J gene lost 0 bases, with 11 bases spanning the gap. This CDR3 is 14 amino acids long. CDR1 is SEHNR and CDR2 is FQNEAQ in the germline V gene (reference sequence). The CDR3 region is CASSQGALSYEQYF. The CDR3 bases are TGTGCCAGCAGCCAGGGTGCGCTCTCCTACGAGCAGTACTTC.

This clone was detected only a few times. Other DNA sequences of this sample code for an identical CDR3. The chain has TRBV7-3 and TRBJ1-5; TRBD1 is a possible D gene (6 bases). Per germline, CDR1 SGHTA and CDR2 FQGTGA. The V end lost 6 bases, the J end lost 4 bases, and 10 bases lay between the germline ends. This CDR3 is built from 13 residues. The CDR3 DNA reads TGTGCCAGCAGTCTGGACAGTAATCAGCCCCAGCATTTT. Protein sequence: CASSLDSNQPQHF. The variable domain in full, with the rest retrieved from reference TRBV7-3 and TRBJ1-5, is GAGVSQTPSNKVTEKGKYVELRCDPISGHTALYWYRQSLGQGPEFLIYFQGTGAADDSGLPNDRFFAVRPEGSVSTLKIQRTERGDSAVYLCASSLDSNQPQHFGDGTRLSIL.

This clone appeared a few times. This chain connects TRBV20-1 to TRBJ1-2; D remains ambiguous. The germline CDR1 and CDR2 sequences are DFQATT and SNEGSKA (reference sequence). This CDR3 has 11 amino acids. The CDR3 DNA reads TGCATGAGAGTTAGCATCTATGGCTACACCTTC. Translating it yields CMRVSIYGYTF.

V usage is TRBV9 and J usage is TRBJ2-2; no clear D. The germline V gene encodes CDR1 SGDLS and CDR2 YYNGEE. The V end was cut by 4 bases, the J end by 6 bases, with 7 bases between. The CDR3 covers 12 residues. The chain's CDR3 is CASSLPAGELFF. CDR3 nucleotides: TGTGCCAGCAGCTTACCCGCCGGGGAGCTGTTTTTT.

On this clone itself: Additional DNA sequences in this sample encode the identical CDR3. CDR3 region: CASSLVNQPQHF. CDR3 nucleotides: TGTGCCAGCAGCTTAGTCAATCAGCCCCAGCATTTT. The gene calls are TRBV7-9 and TRBJ1-5; D unresolved. Trimming pared 1 base from V and 3 bases from J, leaving 1 base between. The germline CDR1 and CDR2 sequences are SEHNR and FQNEAQ (reference sequence). This CDR3 is 12 amino acids long.

This CDR3 reads CASSLEVGPQHF. The CDR3 DNA sequence: TGTGCCAGCAGCTTGGAGGTCGGGCCCCAGCATTTT. J is TRBJ1-5 and V is TRBV5-4; no clear D. CDR3 length equals 12 residues. The ends were cut back, 0 bases at V and 9 bases at J, with 7 bases in the middle. CDR1 and CDR2 (germline): SGHNT, YYREEE (reference sequence).

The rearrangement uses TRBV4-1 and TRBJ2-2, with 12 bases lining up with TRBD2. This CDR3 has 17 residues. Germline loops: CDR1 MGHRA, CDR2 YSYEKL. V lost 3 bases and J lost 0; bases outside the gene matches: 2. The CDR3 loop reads CASSQRTSGANTGELFF. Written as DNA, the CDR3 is TGCGCCAGCAGCCAGAGGACTAGCGGGGCGAACACCGGGGAGCTGTTTTTT.